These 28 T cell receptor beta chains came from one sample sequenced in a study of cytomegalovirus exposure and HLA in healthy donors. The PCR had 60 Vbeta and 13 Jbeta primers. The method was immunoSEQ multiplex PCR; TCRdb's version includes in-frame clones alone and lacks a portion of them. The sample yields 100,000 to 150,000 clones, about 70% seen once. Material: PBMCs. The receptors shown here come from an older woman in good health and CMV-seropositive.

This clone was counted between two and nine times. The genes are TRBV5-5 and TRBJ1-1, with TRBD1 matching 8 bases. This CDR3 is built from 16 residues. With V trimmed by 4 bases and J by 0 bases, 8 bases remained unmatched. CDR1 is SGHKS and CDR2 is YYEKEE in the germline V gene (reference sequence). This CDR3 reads CASSRVGTGMNTEAFF. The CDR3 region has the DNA TGTGCCAGCAGCCGAGTTGGGACAGGTATGAACACTGAAGCTTTCTTT.

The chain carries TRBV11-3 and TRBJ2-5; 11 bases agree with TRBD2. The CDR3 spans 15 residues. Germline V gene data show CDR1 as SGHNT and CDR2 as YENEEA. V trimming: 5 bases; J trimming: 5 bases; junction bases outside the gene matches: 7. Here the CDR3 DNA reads TGTGCCAGCAGCCTTAGCGGGAGGGCCCTCGAGACCCAGTACTTC. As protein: CASSLSGRALETQYF.

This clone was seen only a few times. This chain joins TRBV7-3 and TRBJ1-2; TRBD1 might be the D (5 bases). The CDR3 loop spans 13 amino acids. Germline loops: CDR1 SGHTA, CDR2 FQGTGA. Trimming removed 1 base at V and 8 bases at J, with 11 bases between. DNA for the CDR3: TGTGCCAGCAGCTTAATCGGTGGGGGGGGCTACACCTTC. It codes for CASSLIGGGGYTF.

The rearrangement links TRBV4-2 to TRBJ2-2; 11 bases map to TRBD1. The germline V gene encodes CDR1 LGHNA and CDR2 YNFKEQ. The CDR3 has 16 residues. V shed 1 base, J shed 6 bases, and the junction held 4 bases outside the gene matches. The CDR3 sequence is CASSQASGQGAGELFF. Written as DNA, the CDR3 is TGTGCCAGCAGCCAAGCCTCGGGACAGGGGGCCGGGGAGCTGTTTTTT.

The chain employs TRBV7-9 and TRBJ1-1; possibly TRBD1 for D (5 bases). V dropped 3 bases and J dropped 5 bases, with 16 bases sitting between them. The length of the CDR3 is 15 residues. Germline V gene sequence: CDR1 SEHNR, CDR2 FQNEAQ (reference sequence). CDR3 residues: CASSFPGGEDTEAFF. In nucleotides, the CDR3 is TGTGCCAGCAGCTTCCCGGGGGGTGAGGATACTGAAGCTTTCTTT. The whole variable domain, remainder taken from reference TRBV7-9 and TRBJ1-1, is DTGVSQNPRHKITKRGQNVTFRCDPISEHNRLYWYRQTLGQGPEFLTYFQNEAQLEKSRLLSDRFSAERPKGSFSTLEIQRTEQGDSAMYLCASSFPGGEDTEAFFGQGTRLTVV.

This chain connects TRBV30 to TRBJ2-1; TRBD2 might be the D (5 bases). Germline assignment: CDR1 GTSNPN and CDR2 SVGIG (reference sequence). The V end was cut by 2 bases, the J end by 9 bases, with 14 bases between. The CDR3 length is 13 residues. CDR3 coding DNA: TGTGCCTGGAGTTCCACTAGGTCCGGTGAGCAGTTCTTC. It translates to CAWSSTRSGEQFF.

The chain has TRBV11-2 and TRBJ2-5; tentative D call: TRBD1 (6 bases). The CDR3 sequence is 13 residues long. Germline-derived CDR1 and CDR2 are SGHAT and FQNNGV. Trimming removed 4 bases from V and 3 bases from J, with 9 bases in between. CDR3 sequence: CASSWRQEETQYF. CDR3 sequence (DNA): TGTGCCAGCAGCTGGAGACAGGAAGAGACCCAGTACTTC.

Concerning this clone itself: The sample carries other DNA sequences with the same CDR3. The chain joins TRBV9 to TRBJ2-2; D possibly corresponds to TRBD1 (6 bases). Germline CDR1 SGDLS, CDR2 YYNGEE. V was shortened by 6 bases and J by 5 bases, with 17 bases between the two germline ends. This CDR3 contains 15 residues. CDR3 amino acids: CASTLRAGETGELFF. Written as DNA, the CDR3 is TGTGCCAGCACCCTCCGTGCAGGGGAGACCGGGGAGCTGTTTTTT. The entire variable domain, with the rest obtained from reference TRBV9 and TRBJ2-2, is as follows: DSGVTQTPKHLITATGQRVTLRCSPRSGDLSVYWYQQSLDQGLQFLIQYYNGEERAKGNILERFSAQQFPDLHSELNLSSLELGDSALYFCASTLRAGETGELFFGEGSRLTVL.

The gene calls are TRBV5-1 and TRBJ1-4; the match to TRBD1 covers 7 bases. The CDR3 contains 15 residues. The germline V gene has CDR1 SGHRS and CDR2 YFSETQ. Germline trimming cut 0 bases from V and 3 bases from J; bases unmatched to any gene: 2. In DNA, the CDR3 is TGCGCCAGCAGCTTGGACACAGGGGCTAATGAAAAACTGTTTTTT. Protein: CASSLDTGANEKLFF. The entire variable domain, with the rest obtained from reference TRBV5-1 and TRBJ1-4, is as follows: KAGVTQTPRYLIKTRGQQVTLSCSPISGHRSVSWYQQTPGQGLQFLFEYFSETQRNKGNFPGRFSGRQFSNSRSEMNVSTLELGDSALYLCASSLDTGANEKLFFGSGTQLSVL.

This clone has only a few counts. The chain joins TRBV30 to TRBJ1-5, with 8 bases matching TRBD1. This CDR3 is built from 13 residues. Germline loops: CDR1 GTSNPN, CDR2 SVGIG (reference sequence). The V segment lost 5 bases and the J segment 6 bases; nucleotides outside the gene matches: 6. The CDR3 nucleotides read TGTGCCTGGGGGACAGGTGGGCCTCAGCCCCAGCATTTT. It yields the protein CAWGTGGPQPQHF.

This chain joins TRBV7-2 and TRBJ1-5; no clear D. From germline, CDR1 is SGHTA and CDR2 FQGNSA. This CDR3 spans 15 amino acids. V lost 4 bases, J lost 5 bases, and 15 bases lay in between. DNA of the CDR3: TGTGCCAGCAGCTCCGCCCCGGGGTCGGATCAGCCCCAGCATTTT. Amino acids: CASSSAPGSDQPQHF.

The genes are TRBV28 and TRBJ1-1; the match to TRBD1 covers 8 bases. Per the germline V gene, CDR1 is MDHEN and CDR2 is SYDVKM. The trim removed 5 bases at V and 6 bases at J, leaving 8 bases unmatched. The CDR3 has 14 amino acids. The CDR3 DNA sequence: TGTGCCAGCAGTATTCACCAGGGGGCGGCTGAAGCTTTCTTT. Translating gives CASSIHQGAAEAFF.

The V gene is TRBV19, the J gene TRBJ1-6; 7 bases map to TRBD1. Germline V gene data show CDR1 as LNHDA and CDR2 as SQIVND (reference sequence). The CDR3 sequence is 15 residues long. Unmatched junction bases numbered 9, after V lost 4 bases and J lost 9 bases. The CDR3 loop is CASSTQTGTGSPLHF. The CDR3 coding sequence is TGTGCCAGTAGTACCCAGACAGGGACGGGTTCACCCCTCCACTTT.

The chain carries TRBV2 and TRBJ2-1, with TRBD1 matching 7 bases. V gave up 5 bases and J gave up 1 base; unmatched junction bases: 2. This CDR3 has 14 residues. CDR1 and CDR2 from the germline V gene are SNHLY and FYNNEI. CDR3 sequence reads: CASSQQGSYNEQFF. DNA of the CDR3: TGTGCCAGCAGTCAACAGGGGTCCTACAATGAGCAGTTCTTC.

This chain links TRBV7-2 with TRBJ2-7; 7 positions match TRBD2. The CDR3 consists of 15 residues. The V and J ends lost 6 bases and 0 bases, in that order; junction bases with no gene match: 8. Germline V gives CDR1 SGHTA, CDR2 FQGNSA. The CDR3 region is CASSRTGTTSYEQYF. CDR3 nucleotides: TGTGCCAGCAGTAGGACCGGGACTACCTCCTACGAGCAGTACTTC.

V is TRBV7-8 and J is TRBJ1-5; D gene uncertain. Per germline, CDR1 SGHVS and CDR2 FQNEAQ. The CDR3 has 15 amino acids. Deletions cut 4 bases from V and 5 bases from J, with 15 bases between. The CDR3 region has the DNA TGTGCCAGCAGCTCGACCACAGCGGCCGATCAGCCCCAGCATTTT. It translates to CASSSTTAADQPQHF.

CDR3 loop: CASSPGTVIQETQYF. CDR3 sequence (DNA): TGTGCCAGCAGTCCCGGGACAGTGATCCAAGAGACCCAGTACTTC. V is TRBV28 and J is TRBJ2-5; 7 bases are a match to TRBD1. The CDR3 is 15 amino acids. V shed 5 bases and J 1 base; nucleotides not matched to a gene: 7. Germline V lookup: CDR1 MDHEN, CDR2 SYDVKM.

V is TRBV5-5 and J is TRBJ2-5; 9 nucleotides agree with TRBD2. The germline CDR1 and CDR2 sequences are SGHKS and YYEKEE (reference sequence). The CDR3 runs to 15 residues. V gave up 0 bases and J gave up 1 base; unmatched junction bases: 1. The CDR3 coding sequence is TGTGCCAGCAGCTTGGTAGCGGGGGTCCAAGAGACCCAGTACTTC. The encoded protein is CASSLVAGVQETQYF.

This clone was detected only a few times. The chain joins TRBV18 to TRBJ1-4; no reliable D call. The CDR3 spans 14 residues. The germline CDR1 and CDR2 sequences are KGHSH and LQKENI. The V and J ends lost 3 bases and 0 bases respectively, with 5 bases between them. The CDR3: CASSPPATNEKLFF. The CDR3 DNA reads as TGTGCCAGCTCACCTCCAGCAACTAATGAAAAACTGTTTTTT. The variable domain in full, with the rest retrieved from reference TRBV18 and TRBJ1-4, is NAGVMQNPRHLVRRRGQEARLRCSPMKGHSHVYWYRQLPEEGLKFMVYLQKENIIDESGMPKERFSAEFPKEGPSILRIQQVVRGDSAAYFCASSPPATNEKLFFGSGTQLSVL.

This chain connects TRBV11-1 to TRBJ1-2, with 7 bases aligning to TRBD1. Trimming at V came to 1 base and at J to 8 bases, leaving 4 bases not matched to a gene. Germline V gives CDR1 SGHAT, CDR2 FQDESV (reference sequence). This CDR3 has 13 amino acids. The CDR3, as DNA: TGTGCCAGCAGCTTAGAGGGGGCGCGAGGCTACACCTTC. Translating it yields CASSLEGARGYTF.

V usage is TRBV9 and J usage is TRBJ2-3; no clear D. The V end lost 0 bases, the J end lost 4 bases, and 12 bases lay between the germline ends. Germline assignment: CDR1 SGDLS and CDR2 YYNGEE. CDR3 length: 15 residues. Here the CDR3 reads CASSVEQILSDTQYF. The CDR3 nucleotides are TGTGCCAGCAGCGTAGAACAGATCCTCTCAGATACGCAGTATTTT.

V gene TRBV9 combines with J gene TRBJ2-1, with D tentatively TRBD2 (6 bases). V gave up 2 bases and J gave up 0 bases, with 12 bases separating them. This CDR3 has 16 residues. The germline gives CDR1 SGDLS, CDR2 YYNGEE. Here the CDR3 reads CASSVLYGSSYNEQFF. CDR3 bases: TGTGCCAGCAGCGTTTTGTACGGGAGCTCCTACAATGAGCAGTTCTTC. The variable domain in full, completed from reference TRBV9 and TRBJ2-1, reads DSGVTQTPKHLITATGQRVTLRCSPRSGDLSVYWYQQSLDQGLQFLIQYYNGEERAKGNILERFSAQQFPDLHSELNLSSLELGDSALYFCASSVLYGSSYNEQFFGPGTRLTVL.

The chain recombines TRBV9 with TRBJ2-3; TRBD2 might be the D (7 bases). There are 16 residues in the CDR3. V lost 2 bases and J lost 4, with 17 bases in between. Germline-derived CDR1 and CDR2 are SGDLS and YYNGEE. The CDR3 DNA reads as TGTGCCAGCAGCGTGAAGTGGGAGGGGGAGGCAGATACGCAGTATTTT. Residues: CASSVKWEGEADTQYF.

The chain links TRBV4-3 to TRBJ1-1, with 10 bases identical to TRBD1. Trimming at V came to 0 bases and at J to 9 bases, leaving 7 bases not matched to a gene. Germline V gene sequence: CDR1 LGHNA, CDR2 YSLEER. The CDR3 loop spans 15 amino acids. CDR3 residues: CASSQERTGGLKAFF. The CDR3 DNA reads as TGCGCCAGCAGCCAAGAGAGGACAGGGGGTTTAAAAGCTTTCTTT.

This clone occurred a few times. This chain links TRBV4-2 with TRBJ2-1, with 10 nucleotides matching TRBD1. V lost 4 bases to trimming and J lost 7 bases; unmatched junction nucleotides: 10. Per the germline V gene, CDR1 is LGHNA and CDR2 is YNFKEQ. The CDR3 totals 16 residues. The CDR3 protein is CASSPQAGQGSNEQFF. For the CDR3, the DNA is TGTGCCAGCAGCCCCCAGGCGGGACAGGGGAGTAATGAGCAGTTCTTC.

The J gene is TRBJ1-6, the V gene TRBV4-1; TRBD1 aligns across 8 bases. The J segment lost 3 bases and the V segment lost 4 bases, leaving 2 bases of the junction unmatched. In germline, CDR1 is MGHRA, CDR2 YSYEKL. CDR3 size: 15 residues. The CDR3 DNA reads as TGCGCCAGCAGCCTCGGACAGGGCTATAATTCACCCCTCCACTTT. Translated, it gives CASSLGQGYNSPLHF.

The chain's CDR3 is CASSVRLAGGLVSGTQYF. In nucleotides, the CDR3 is TGTGCCAGCAGTGTTAGACTAGCGGGGGGCCTCGTTAGCGGTACGCAGTATTTT. The V and J genes are TRBV2 and TRBJ2-3; 13 bases are a match to TRBD2. CDR1 and CDR2 from the germline V gene are SNHLY and FYNNEI. The CDR3 runs to 18 residues. Unmatched junction bases numbered 15, after V lost 4 bases and J lost 8 bases. Looking up the rest from reference TRBV2 and TRBJ2-3 gives the full variable domain: EPEVTQTPSHQVTQMGQEVILRCVPISNHLYFYWYRQILGQKVEFLVSFYNNEISEKSEIFDDQFSVERPDGSNFTLKIRSTKLEDSAMYFCASSVRLAGGLVSGTQYFGPGTRLTVL.

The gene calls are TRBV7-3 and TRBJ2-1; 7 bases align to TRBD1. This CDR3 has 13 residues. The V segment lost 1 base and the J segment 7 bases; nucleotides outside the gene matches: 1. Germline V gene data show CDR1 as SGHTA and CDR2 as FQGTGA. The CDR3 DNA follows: TGTGCCAGCAGCTTAAAGGGGGCAAATGAGCAGTTCTTC. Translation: CASSLKGANEQFF.